Listed below are T cell receptor beta chains from one sample, sequenced in a study of T cell repertoires in ileal Crohn's disease. Assay used: immunoSEQ multiplex PCR; TCRdb lists only in-frame clones, some missing. The sample lists approximately 6,100 clones, approximately 78% seen once, with 5.5% to 7.5% in the top ten. Sequenced: ileal tissue. These receptors were obtained from an adult with Crohn's disease. CDR3s leave out the opening cysteine and the closing phenylalanine or tryptophan.

TRBV6-1 | ASRGGAGGETQY
TRBV29-1 | SVSTGRGYT
TRBV7-2 | ASSLGGNTGELF
TRBV5-5 | ASSRTASLPNYGYT
TRBV19 | ASSERDRGAKNIQY
TRBV19 | ASSATSGRAWETQY
TRBV6-6 | ASSYNAVKNIQY
TRBV25-1 | ASSELKHEKLF
TRBV7-9 | ASSSTATTYEQY
TRBV21-1 | ASSKGITGTDSPLH
TRBV29-1 | SVVIGPNTEAF
TRBV30 | AWTSAAAYNSPLH
TRBV6-5 | ASSYEGSPLYEQY
TRBV7-2 | ASSLGQISGNTIY
TRBV5-6 | ASSLLGWGIHEQY
TRBV28 | ASKSQEPISYNEQF
TRBV28 | ATQTGGWVQPQH
TRBV5-4 | ASSWGRTQMNTEAF
TRBV5-5 | ASSLAPGLSNQPQH
TRBV10-2 | ASSEKGSSTDTQY
TRBV11-2 | ASSLERGDYEQY
TRBV28 | ASSLPGASTDTQY
TRBV19 | ASSMRPNQPQH
TRBV2 | ASSETQGGKLF
TRBV5-6 | ASSLGGRGRGYEQY
TRBV5-1 | ASSSTGQNTEAF
TRBV14 | ASSRLAAGVGTQY
TRBV9 | ASSNPGQGHNEQF
TRBV5-1 | ASSVAQNYGYT
TRBV2 | ASHMDYTEAF
TRBV5-1 | ASSFLNRNTEAF
TRBV7-6 | ASSSRGGNTEAF
TRBV27 | ASSFPEGSPLH
TRBV10-3 | AISDQGGNQPQH
TRBV30 | AWSAGGQGVREAF
TRBV7-3 | ASSPTGNSYEQY
TRBV6-1 | ASSELAGANEQF
TRBV4-1 | ASSSRQLQYEQY
TRBV29-1 | SVEGRGSDGYT
TRBV7-8 | ASSFERGGRGSEQF